This passage covers 2 T cell receptor beta chains from one sample sequenced in a study of blood T cell repertoires in COVID-19. Profiling relied on immunoSEQ multiplex PCR, and the TCRdb table lists in-frame clones only, not all of them. The sample lists 100,000 to 150,000 clones; approximately 90% were seen once. The source material was peripheral blood. These receptors were taken from a human donor in a cohort sampled during active COVID-19.

The J gene is TRBJ1-1, the V gene TRBV28, with a weak D call TRBD1 (5 bases). The CDR3 is 13 residues long. Trimming took 4 bases from V and 1 from J, leaving 7 bases between them. Per germline, CDR1 MDHEN and CDR2 SYDVKM. The CDR3: CASSYQGNTEAFF. The DNA for the CDR3 is TGTGCCAGCAGTTATCAGGGGAACACTGAAGCTTTCTTT.

The chain carries TRBV5-1 and TRBJ2-7; 10 bases agree with TRBD2. The CDR3 runs to 15 residues. CDR1 and CDR2 (germline): SGHRS, YFSETQ. With V trimmed by 3 bases and J by 1 base, 4 bases remained unmatched. The CDR3 bases are TGCGCCAGCAGCTCTTTAGCGGGAGGATCCTACGAGCAGTACTTC. It yields the protein CASSSLAGGSYEQYF.